Below are 10 T cell receptor beta chains sequenced from a single sample in a study of blood T cells in healthy people across ages. A J-beta primer mix and a sample-barcoded 5' primer were used in a second PCR of roughly 6 to 11 cycles. TCRdb redid the calling of the 5' RACE reads with MiXCR, one entry per CDR3 protein. Seen here are around 800,000 distinct CDR3 sequences, around 62% observed once, and the top ten hold 25% to 30%. Sequenced sample: blood. Receptors were obtained from a man aged 25-45 years in good health.

The gene calls are TRBV10-2 and TRBJ2-3, with a possible D match to TRBD2 (5 bases). The CDR3 loop spans 13 amino acids. CDR1 is WSHSY, CDR2 SAAADI, per germline. V was clipped by 8 bases and J by 0 bases, with 9 bases between them. The CDR3: CASEGGSTDTQYF. The CDR3, as DNA: TGCGCCAGCGAGGGCGGGAGCACAGATACGCAGTATTTT.

The CDR3 DNA reads TGTGCCAGCAGCCCACGCCTTCCCGGGACTAGCAGTTCCACAGATACGCAGTATTTT. Translating it yields CASSPRLPGTSSSTDTQYF. The chain uses TRBV7-2 and TRBJ2-3, with 9 bases matching TRBD2. Looked up from germline, CDR1 is SGHTA and CDR2 is FQGNSA. The trim removed 5 bases at V and 2 bases at J, leaving 17 bases unmatched. The CDR3 extends over 19 amino acids.

This clonotype was counted a few times. The V call is TRBV7-2, the J call TRBJ1-5; TRBD1 matches at 7 bases. The J segment lost 0 bases and the V segment lost 3 bases, leaving 14 bases of the junction unmatched. The CDR3 loop spans 19 amino acids. From germline, CDR1 is SGHTA and CDR2 FQGNSA. In nucleotides, the CDR3 is TGTGCCAGCAGCTTCCCCTCCGAGGCAGGGGGGAATAGCAATCAGCCCCAGCATTTT. As protein: CASSFPSEAGGNSNQPQHF.

This chain links TRBV28 with TRBJ2-7, with TRBD1 matching over 11 bases. Per germline, CDR1 MDHEN and CDR2 SYDVKM. The V gene end was trimmed by 7 bases and the J gene end by 7 bases; junction bases not matched to a gene: 12. This CDR3 has 15 residues. The CDR3 here is CASTTGGQGEKEQYF. The CDR3 nucleotides are TGTGCCAGCACCACTGGGGGACAGGGGGAAAAGGAGCAGTACTTC.

The chain recombines TRBV9 with TRBJ2-7, with 7 positions matching TRBD1. This CDR3 has 15 residues. Trimming removed 4 bases from V and 2 bases from J; junction bases left unmatched: 9. CDR1 and CDR2 (germline): SGDLS, YYNGEE. The CDR3 bases are TGTGCCAGCAGCACCTCGACAGGGCCGACCTACGAGCAGTACTTC. Translated: CASSTSTGPTYEQYF.

The rearrangement uses TRBV15 and TRBJ2-7; 8 nucleotides align to TRBD1. The trim removed 6 bases at V and 6 bases at J, leaving 10 bases unmatched. The length of the CDR3 is 14 residues. Germline loops: CDR1 LNHNV, CDR2 YYDKDF (reference sequence). The CDR3 DNA is TGTGCCACCAGTACGGACAGGGAACGCTCCGAGCAGTACTTC. Translated: CATSTDRERSEQYF.

As regards this clonotype: One base away lies a much larger clone, so this may be a sequencing read error. The DNA for the CDR3 is TGTGCCAGCAGTTACTCGGGCTTAGCAAATGAAAAACTGTTTTTT. Translation gives CASSYSGLANEKLFF. This sequence joins TRBV6-2 or TRBV6-3 and TRBJ1-4, with D unclear. Germline V gene data show CDR1 as MNHEY and CDR2 as SVGEGT. Trimming left V 0 bases short and J 5 bases short, with 10 bases between. The CDR3 is 15 amino acids.

This clonotype was seen ten or more times. The chain joins TRBV15 to TRBJ1-2; 8 positions agree with TRBD1. The CDR3 sequence is 13 residues long. Germline lookup yields CDR1 LNHNV and CDR2 YYDKDF (reference sequence). The trim removed 5 bases at V and 8 bases at J, leaving 7 bases unmatched. CDR3 sequence reads: CATSVGQGDGYTF. The CDR3 DNA reads as TGTGCCACCAGCGTCGGACAGGGAGACGGCTACACCTTC.

V is TRBV7-2 and J is TRBJ2-5; TRBD2 agrees at 11 bases. This CDR3 has 16 amino acids. Trimming took 2 bases from V and 3 from J; bases not matched to a gene: 5. Germline CDR1 and CDR2: SGHTA and FQGNSA. For the CDR3, the DNA is TGTGCCAGCAGCTTATTGATAGCGGGGGGGAAAGAGACCCAGTACTTC. Residues: CASSLLIAGGKETQYF.

The chain links TRBV2 to TRBJ2-1, with D unresolved. With 1 base removed from V and 1 base from J, the gap between germline ends came to 8 bases. The CDR3 length is 15 residues. Germline CDR1 is SNHLY and CDR2 is FYNNEI. In DNA, the CDR3 is TGTGCCAGCAGTGAAGGCGGCCCTTCCTACAATGAGCAGTTCTTC. It codes for CASSEGGPSYNEQFF.